This TCR beta chain emerged from a study of OX40 agonist ivuxolimab in advanced cancers. This clone was recorded a few times. Its antigen is not identified. Germline lookup yields CDR1 MDHEN and CDR2 SYDVKM. The CDR3 runs to 11 residues. Trimming removed 4 bases at V and 9 bases at J, with 9 bases between. Researchers took blood at baseline, on cycle 4 day 1, and on cycle 7 day 1. Study findings and constraints: Averaged across samples, CD8+ T cells carried more expanded clones than CD4+ did. Patients who responded partially at 0.1-3.0 mg/kg showed clonal expansion ranking among the lowest. Normalized expansion of T-cell clones was also low for some nonresponders.

Sequencing used immunoSEQ multiplex PCR; TCRdb keeps in-frame clones, though not all of them. In the table there are about 69,000 clones, about nine tenths of which are singletons. The source of this sequence is an adult with an advanced solid tumor such as melanoma, head and neck, liver or kidney cancer. The chain carries TRBV28 and TRBJ2-5; the D is unclear. This sample comprised CD4+ or CD8+ T cells sorted from blood, obtained in a trial of the OX40 agonist ivuxolimab. CDR3 protein: CASSSSRPQYF. CDR3 DNA: TGTGCCAGCAGTTCCAGTCGTCCCCAGTACTTC.